The next 32 T cell receptor beta chains were all read from a single sample in a study of T-cell memory formation after mild COVID-19. Each CDR3 protein gets one entry after TCRdb re-called the 5' RACE reads with MiXCR. The data hold about 470,000 distinct CDR3 sequences, with approximately 18% observed a single time. The specimen sequenced was PBMCs or a T cell subset sorted from them (not recorded which). All receptors come from an adult woman who had mild COVID-19 (a few samples of this study predate the infection). Cell type and time point are not known.

The rearrangement joins TRBV5-1 to TRBJ2-3; TRBD2 is a possible D gene (6 bases). The CDR3 has 12 amino acids. Looked up from germline, CDR1 is SGHRS and CDR2 is YFSETQ. Trimming pared 7 bases from V and 10 bases from J, leaving 16 bases between. The CDR3 here is CASGPEGRAQYF. The CDR3 DNA is TGCGCCAGCGGCCCGGAGGGTAGGGCGCAGTATTTT.

This clonotype was counted many times. The chain couples TRBV5-4 to TRBJ1-2; the match to TRBD1 covers 10 bases. CDR1 is SGHNT and CDR2 is YYREEE in the germline V gene (reference sequence). The CDR3 totals 15 residues. Unmatched junction bases numbered 4, after V lost 2 bases and J lost 3 bases. CDR3 loop: CASSFRDRGYYGYTF. For the CDR3, the DNA is TGTGCCAGCAGCTTCCGGGACAGGGGATACTATGGCTACACCTTC.

This clonotype occurred a few times. This sequence joins TRBV3-1 and TRBJ2-1, with D hard to call. The germline gives CDR1 LGHDT, CDR2 YNNKEL (reference sequence). Trimming left V 5 bases short and J 11 bases short, with 10 bases between. This CDR3 region has 11 residues. The CDR3 sequence: CASSVTTQQFF. The CDR3 region has the DNA TGTGCCAGCAGCGTTACCACCCAGCAGTTCTTC.

Only a few counts were recorded for this clonotype. The J gene is TRBJ2-7, the V gene TRBV25-1; 10 bases map to TRBD1. V was clipped by 7 bases and J by 4 bases; unmatched bases: 4. This CDR3 has 13 residues. Germline CDR1 MGHDK, CDR2 SYGVNS. The CDR3 nucleotides read TGTGCCAGCATGACAGGGGGCGAATACGAGCAGTACTTC. Amino acid sequence: CASMTGGEYEQYF.

This clonotype was seen a handful of times. V usage is TRBV5-1 and J usage is TRBJ1-1; possibly TRBD1 for D (5 bases). The ends were cut back, 2 bases at V and 7 bases at J, with 15 bases in the middle. The CDR3 has 14 amino acids. The germline V gene has CDR1 SGHRS and CDR2 YFSETQ. In DNA, the CDR3 is TGCGCCAGCAGCTTTCAGGGAGGGGTGAATGAAGCTTTCTTT. Translating it yields CASSFQGGVNEAFF.

In its sample, this clonotype was seen a few times. The V gene is TRBV28, the J gene TRBJ2-3; no clear D gene. The CDR3 spans 13 residues. Germline CDR1 MDHEN, CDR2 SYDVKM. Trimming left V 7 bases short and J 0 bases short, with 8 bases between. Written as DNA, the CDR3 is TGTGCCAGCAAGGAAGGAAGCACAGATACGCAGTATTTT. The encoded protein is CASKEGSTDTQYF.

The sample holds a few counts of this clonotype. The chain uses TRBV15 and TRBJ2-7; a possible D gene is TRBD1 (6 bases). This CDR3 contains 17 residues. CDR1 is LNHNV and CDR2 is YYDKDF in the germline V gene (reference sequence). The ends were cut back, 5 bases at V and 1 base at J, with 21 bases in the middle. The CDR3 spells CATSGYRGSGGSYEQYF. CDR3 nucleotides: TGTGCCACCAGCGGGTATAGGGGGTCTGGGGGATCCTACGAGCAGTACTTC.

The CDR3 region is CASAHASPEQYF. Here the CDR3 DNA reads TGTGCCAGCGCGCACGCCAGCCCCGAGCAGTACTTC. The V gene is TRBV11-2, the J gene TRBJ2-7, with unresolved D. V was cut by 8 bases and J by 6 bases, with 14 bases left in between. Germline loops: CDR1 SGHAT, CDR2 FQNNGV. This CDR3 spans 12 amino acids.

The V gene is TRBV12-3 or TRBV12-4, the J gene TRBJ1-5; D not resolved. This CDR3 is built from 13 residues. V was clipped by 5 bases and J by 6 bases, with 11 bases between them. CDR3 DNA sequence: TGTGCCAGCAGTCCTTACGGAGGTCAGCCCCAGCATTTT. Translation gives CASSPYGGQPQHF.

This clonotype was counted only a few times. V gene TRBV20-1 combines with J gene TRBJ2-6; 7 bases align to TRBD2. The length of the CDR3 is 15 residues. The trim removed 8 bases at V and 1 base at J, leaving 8 bases unmatched. Germline loops: CDR1 DFQATT, CDR2 SNEGSKA (reference sequence). The CDR3 here is CSSTAGTSGANVLTF. The CDR3 nucleotides are TGCAGTTCAACAGCGGGGACTTCTGGGGCCAACGTCCTGACTTTC.

This clonotype was observed many times. This chain connects TRBV20-1 to TRBJ2-2, with TRBD1 identical over 9 bases. The CDR3 length is 15 residues. The trim removed 3 bases at V and 4 bases at J, leaving 6 bases unmatched. Germline V gives CDR1 DFQATT, CDR2 SNEGSKA (reference sequence). In nucleotides, the CDR3 is TGCAGTGCTAGTGACTCGGACAGGGGCACCGGGGAGCTGTTTTTT. Amino acids: CSASDSDRGTGELFF.

This clonotype was found a few times. The J gene is TRBJ1-5, the V gene TRBV20-1, with 7 bases identical to TRBD1. Germline V lookup: CDR1 DFQATT, CDR2 SNEGSKA (reference sequence). The CDR3 consists of 16 residues. J was trimmed by 0 bases and V by 4 bases; bases with no gene match: 9. The CDR3 DNA follows: TGCAGTGCTATAAACAGGGGCCACTATAGCAATCAGCCCCAGCATTTT. It translates to CSAINRGHYSNQPQHF.

The chain recombines TRBV5-1 with TRBJ2-1; no reliable D call. Trimming took 5 bases from V and 2 from J, leaving 11 bases between them. The CDR3 contains 14 residues. Germline lookup yields CDR1 SGHRS and CDR2 YFSETQ. The chain's CDR3 is CASSRPATYNEQFF. CDR3 nucleotide sequence: TGCGCCAGCAGTAGGCCTGCGACCTACAATGAGCAGTTCTTC.

This clonotype has just a few counts. This chain uses TRBV15 with TRBJ1-6; D uncertain. The V end was cut by 4 bases, the J end by 9 bases, with 10 bases between. The CDR3 is 13 amino acids. Germline CDR1 reads LNHNV; CDR2 reads YYDKDF (reference sequence). CDR3: CATSIGLGSPLHF. The CDR3 DNA follows: TGTGCCACCAGCATAGGGTTGGGTTCACCCCTCCACTTT.

This clonotype turned up a few times. The chain has TRBV30 and TRBJ2-7; a weak D match, TRBD1 (6 bases). The CDR3 length is 13 residues. Per germline, CDR1 GTSNPN and CDR2 SVGIG (reference sequence). The ends were cut back, 6 bases at V and 10 bases at J, with 22 bases in the middle. The CDR3 loop is CACKYPGHLPQYF. The CDR3 nucleotides read TGTGCCTGCAAATATCCGGGACACTTACCACAGTACTTC.

Notes on this clonotype: This may be a read error: a much more frequent sequence differs by one nucleotide. The chain has TRBV6-2 or TRBV6-3 and TRBJ1-1; D is unresolved. The germline V and J ends were trimmed by 10 bases and 8 bases, with 14 bases remaining between them. CDR1 is MNHEY, CDR2 SVGEGT, per germline. The CDR3 spans 11 residues. The CDR3 DNA reads TGTGCCATCAGCTCAGGCTTCGAAGCTTTCTTT. This translates into CAISSGFEAFF.

Concerning this clonotype: Sequence at one end of the junction differs from germline and may be a read error. The chain joins TRBV7-7 to TRBJ2-5; possibly TRBD2 for D (6 bases). The CDR3 loop spans 15 amino acids. Germline lookup yields CDR1 SSHAT and CDR2 FNYEAQ (reference sequence). The CDR3, as DNA: TGTGCTAGCAGCCGCGGGACCCTTTGGAGAGAGACCCAGTACTTC. Translation: CASSRGTLWRETQYF.

This clonotype was detected a few times. The gene calls are TRBV20-1 and TRBJ2-7, with 10 bases that match TRBD1. Germline V gene sequence: CDR1 DFQATT, CDR2 SNEGSKA (reference sequence). With 2 bases clipped from V and 3 bases from J, the junction kept 4 bases outside the gene matches. The CDR3 is made up of 14 amino acids. DNA of the CDR3: TGCAGTGCTAGAACCCGGACAGGGGGCTACGAGCAGTACTTC. As protein: CSARTRTGGYEQYF.

This clonotype was counted only a few times. The CDR3, as DNA: TGTGCCAGCAGCCCAGGGGACAGCGGTGAAAAACTGTTTTTT. Translation gives CASSPGDSGEKLFF. The chain links TRBV7-8 to TRBJ1-4, with TRBD1 matching 7 bases. After removal of 5 bases from V and 7 bases from J, the junction contained 7 bases not matched to a gene. Germline values: CDR1 SGHVS, CDR2 FQNEAQ. The CDR3 contains 14 residues.

The V gene is TRBV25-1, the J gene TRBJ2-7; a possible D gene is TRBD2 (5 bases). CDR3 length equals 14 residues. Trimming removed 1 base at V and 3 bases at J, with 10 bases between. Per the germline V gene, CDR1 is MGHDK and CDR2 is SYGVNS. The CDR3 here is CASSEFGVYYEQYF. Here the CDR3 DNA reads TGTGCCAGCAGTGAATTCGGGGTGTACTACGAGCAGTACTTC.

The genes are TRBV29-1 and TRBJ2-7; D may be TRBD2 (7 bases). Trimming took off 3 bases at V and 0 bases at J, with 15 bases between the two ends. The CDR3 is made up of 15 amino acids. The germline CDR1 and CDR2 sequences are SQVTM and ANQGSEA. The CDR3 reads CSVEGGQKASYEQYF. Here the CDR3 DNA reads TGCAGCGTTGAGGGGGGGCAGAAAGCCTCCTACGAGCAGTACTTC.

The chain has TRBV5-1 and TRBJ1-5; D is ambiguous. The CDR3 sequence is 15 residues long. Looked up from germline, CDR1 is SGHRS and CDR2 is YFSETQ. Trimming shortened V by 7 bases and J by 0 bases, and 14 bases separated the two germline ends. The DNA for the CDR3 is TGCGCCAGCCCCTCGTGGGTACCTAGCAATCAGCCCCAGCATTTT. Translating gives CASPSWVPSNQPQHF.

The chain employs TRBV7-2 and TRBJ2-4; TRBD1 might be the D (5 bases). Germline V CDR1 and CDR2: SGHTA, FQGNSA. This CDR3 comprises 14 residues. Trimming left V 2 bases short and J 6 bases short, with 11 bases between. CDR3 residues: CASSLRQGGNIQYF. CDR3 sequence (DNA): TGTGCCAGCAGCTTAAGGCAGGGCGGAAACATTCAGTACTTC.

The CDR3 loop reads CATTRRQGAGMGNQPQHF. The CDR3 coding sequence is TGTGCCACCACGAGACGACAGGGGGCGGGTATGGGCAATCAGCCCCAGCATTTT. The chain uses TRBV6-1 and TRBJ1-5; 10 nucleotides agree with TRBD1. This CDR3 region has 18 residues. The germline CDR1 and CDR2 sequences are MNHNS and SASEGT. V lost 10 bases to trimming and J lost 2 bases; unmatched junction nucleotides: 17.

This clonotype showed up many times. Here the CDR3 reads CASSSTSGRKYF. The CDR3 coding sequence is TGTGCCAGCAGCTCAACTAGCGGGCGGAAGTACTTC. The rearrangement links TRBV11-2 to TRBJ2-4; TRBD2 matches at 9 bases. CDR3 length equals 12 residues. Germline V gene data show CDR1 as SGHAT and CDR2 as FQNNGV. J was trimmed by 14 bases and V by 4 bases; bases with no gene match: 6. Supplemented by reference TRBV11-2 and TRBJ2-4, the full variable domain reads EAGVAQSPRYKIIEKRQSVAFWCNPISGHATLYWYQQILGQGPKLLIQFQNNGVVDDSQLPKDRFSAERLKGVDSTLKIQPAKLEDSAVYLCASSSTSGRKYFGAGTRLSVL.

This clonotype was counted a few times. The chain combines TRBV4-2 with TRBJ1-2, with a weak D call TRBD1 (5 bases). Trimming shortened V by 1 base and J by 1 base, and 7 bases separated the two germline ends. Germline CDR1 is LGHNA and CDR2 is YNFKEQ. The CDR3 consists of 14 residues. This CDR3 reads CASSQAGNNYGYTF. For the CDR3, the DNA is TGTGCCAGCAGCCAAGCAGGGAATAACTATGGCTACACCTTC.

This clonotype was observed a handful of times. The rearrangement joins TRBV20-1 to TRBJ1-4; D unclear. The germline gives CDR1 DFQATT, CDR2 SNEGSKA (reference sequence). The V gene lost 6 bases and the J gene lost 0 bases, with 14 bases spanning the gap. This CDR3 comprises 15 residues. The chain's CDR3 is CSASHSGATNEKLFF. CDR3 nucleotide sequence: TGCAGTGCCAGTCACTCAGGTGCAACTAATGAAAAACTGTTTTTT.

This clonotype was found many times. The CDR3 region is CAISDRNQPQHF. Written as DNA, the CDR3 is TGTGCCATCAGTGACAGGAATCAGCCCCAGCATTTT. The chain combines TRBV10-3 with TRBJ1-5; D unclear. V lost 3 bases and J 4 bases, leaving 4 bases between the germline ends. The CDR3 is made up of 12 amino acids. CDR1 is ENHRY, CDR2 SYGVKD, per germline.

This clonotype appeared a few times. This sequence joins TRBV24-1 and TRBJ1-5; TRBD1 aligns across 10 bases. Germline values: CDR1 KGHDR, CDR2 SFDVKD. The V gene end was trimmed by 1 base and the J gene end by 15 bases; junction bases not matched to a gene: 2. The CDR3 covers 12 residues. CDR3 loop: CATSDFRDRGHF. The CDR3 DNA reads TGTGCCACCAGTGATTTCCGGGACAGGGGGCATTTT.

This clonotype was counted a few times. The chain has TRBV11-3 and TRBJ2-5, with TRBD2 matching 10 bases. The V and J ends lost 5 bases and 5 bases, in that order; junction bases with no gene match: 8. The CDR3 sequence is 15 residues long. CDR1 is SGHNT, CDR2 YENEEA, per germline. As DNA, the CDR3 is TGTGCCAGCAGCCCCCCGGGACTAGCGATGGAGACCCAGTACTTC. It specifies CASSPPGLAMETQYF.

This chain connects TRBV15 to TRBJ1-1; the D is unclear. Germline V gives CDR1 LNHNV, CDR2 YYDKDF (reference sequence). V shed 6 bases and J shed 1 base, with 12 bases lying between them. This CDR3 comprises 14 residues. CDR3 DNA: TGTGCCACCAGTCTCGAGGTATCGAACACTGAAGCTTTCTTT. Translating gives CATSLEVSNTEAFF.

This clonotype was recorded a few times. The CDR3 DNA follows: TGTGCCAGCAGCTTAGGGACGGATTTAAATTCACCCCTCCACTTT. It encodes CASSLGTDLNSPLHF. The rearrangement joins TRBV7-9 to TRBJ1-6, with D hard to call. Trimming pared 1 base from V and 7 bases from J, leaving 11 bases between. The CDR3 has 15 residues. Per germline, CDR1 SEHNR and CDR2 FQNEAQ (reference sequence).